The next 12 T cell receptor beta chains were all read from a single sample in a study of beta chain features in type 1 diabetes. Points from the study as a whole: Moderately but significantly shorter TCRB CDR3s were found in Type 1 diabetes patients in all four CD4+ subsets.

These receptors have no identified antigens. Expressed TCRB transcripts were sequenced because the entire RNA isolate underwent reverse transcription. Measured with immunoSEQ multiplex PCR; TCRdb has only the in-frame clones, and not every one. The sample has about 23,000 clones, under 60% seen once. Sequencing used stem cell memory CD4+ T cells from blood. The receptors originated from a man between 18 and 35 years old with type 1 diabetes.

This clone was observed a few times. This chain uses TRBV18 with TRBJ1-5; D ambiguous. CDR1 and CDR2 (germline): KGHSH, LQKENI. The CDR3 runs to 14 residues. The germline V and J ends were trimmed by 2 bases and 1 base, with 6 bases remaining between them. The CDR3, as DNA: TGTGCCAGCTCACCAGAAAGCAGCAATCAGCCCCAGCATTTT. Amino acids: CASSPESSNQPQHF.

The chain combines TRBV15 with TRBJ2-1, with D tentatively TRBD2 (6 bases). The CDR3 covers 13 residues. Trimming removed 3 bases from V and 4 bases from J, with 7 bases in between. CDR1 is LNHNV and CDR2 is YYDKDF in the germline V gene (reference sequence). CDR3 residues: CATSRGTYNEQFF. In DNA form, the CDR3 reads TGTGCCACCAGCAGGGGGACTTACAATGAGCAGTTCTTC. The complete variable domain, with remaining parts taken from reference TRBV15 and TRBJ2-1, reads DAMVIQNPRYQVTQFGKPVTLSCSQTLNHNVMYWYQQKSSQAPKLLFHYYDKDFNNEADTPDNFQSRRPNTSFCFLDIRSPGLGDTAMYLCATSRGTYNEQFFGPGTRLTVL.

Here the CDR3 reads CASSVAGTINEQFF. CDR3 nucleotide sequence: TGTGCCAGCAGCGTAGCCGGGACTATCAATGAGCAGTTCTTC. The chain links TRBV9 to TRBJ2-1, with 7 bases identical to TRBD2. The ends lost 0 bases at V and 6 bases at J; junction bases unmatched: 3. The V gene's germline CDR1 is SGDLS and CDR2 YYNGEE. The CDR3 loop spans 14 amino acids. Drawing the rest from reference TRBV9 and TRBJ2-1, the complete variable domain is DSGVTQTPKHLITATGQRVTLRCSPRSGDLSVYWYQQSLDQGLQFLIQYYNGEERAKGNILERFSAQQFPDLHSELNLSSLELGDSALYFCASSVAGTINEQFFGPGTRLTVL.

The chain couples TRBV29-1 to TRBJ2-1; D is possibly TRBD1 (6 bases). The CDR3 sequence is 14 residues long. Between the trimmed V and J ends, which lost 2 bases and 6 bases, there was a span of 14 bases. The germline gives CDR1 SQVTM, CDR2 ANQGSEA. The CDR3 DNA follows: TGCAGCGTTGAAATTAGGCGAGGGGGCAATGAGCAGTTCTTC. As protein: CSVEIRRGGNEQFF.

This chain joins TRBV5-1 and TRBJ2-2; 8 nucleotides match TRBD1. V lost 4 bases and J lost 5; bases outside the gene matches: 10. In germline, CDR1 is SGHRS, CDR2 YFSETQ. The CDR3 runs to 16 residues. The chain's CDR3 is CASSTTTGVATGELFF. Written as DNA, the CDR3 is TGCGCCAGCAGCACGACGACAGGGGTTGCGACCGGGGAGCTGTTTTTT.

The gene calls are TRBV6-6 and TRBJ2-5; D ambiguous. Deletions cut 2 bases from V and 4 bases from J, with 17 bases between. Germline V lookup: CDR1 MNHNY, CDR2 SVGAGI (reference sequence). CDR3 length: 16 amino acids. The CDR3 DNA follows: TGTGCCAGCAGTTACGGCCGAATGGGTCCAGGAGAGACCCAGTACTTC. Protein product: CASSYGRMGPGETQYF.

The V gene is TRBV15, the J gene TRBJ2-7; the match to TRBD2 covers 9 bases. Germline V gene sequence: CDR1 LNHNV, CDR2 YYDKDF (reference sequence). Trimming took 1 base from V and 4 from J; bases not matched to a gene: 5. The CDR3 loop spans 15 amino acids. In DNA form, the CDR3 reads TGTGCCACCAGCAGAGCAAGCGGGGGGAAGTACGAGCAGTACTTC. This gives the protein CATSRASGGKYEQYF. Together with reference TRBV15 and TRBJ2-7, the CDR3 gives the full variable domain: DAMVIQNPRYQVTQFGKPVTLSCSQTLNHNVMYWYQQKSSQAPKLLFHYYDKDFNNEADTPDNFQSRRPNTSFCFLDIRSPGLGDTAMYLCATSRASGGKYEQYFGPGTRLTVT.

The gene calls are TRBV6-5 and TRBJ2-2, with 7 bases fitting TRBD1. The CDR3 covers 16 residues. CDR1 MNHEY and CDR2 SVGAGI come from the germline V gene. The trim removed 2 bases at V and 4 bases at J, leaving 7 bases unmatched. CDR3 sequence reads: CASSYMRQGFTGELFF. The DNA of the CDR3 is TGTGCCAGCAGTTACATGAGACAGGGTTTCACCGGGGAGCTGTTTTTT.

In its sample, this clone was seen a few times. The chain has TRBV4-3 and TRBJ1-1; D may be TRBD1 (6 bases). Germline CDR1 and CDR2: LGHNA and YSLEER. V gave up 2 bases and J gave up 5 bases, with 12 bases separating them. The length of the CDR3 is 14 residues. In nucleotides, the CDR3 is TGCGCCAGCAGCCAACTCAGGGGCCGGACTGAAGCTTTCTTT. Protein sequence: CASSQLRGRTEAFF.

The chain uses TRBV15 and TRBJ1-4; 10 bases agree with TRBD1. The CDR3 spans 15 residues. J lost 8 bases, V lost 4 bases, and 7 bases had no gene match. CDR1 is LNHNV and CDR2 is YYDKDF in the germline V gene (reference sequence). CDR3 sequence (DNA): TGTGCCACCAGCAAGGGCGGGACAGGGGAAGAAAAACTGTTTTTT. Translated, it gives CATSKGGTGEEKLFF. Variable domain in full (rest from reference TRBV15 and TRBJ1-4): DAMVIQNPRYQVTQFGKPVTLSCSQTLNHNVMYWYQQKSSQAPKLLFHYYDKDFNNEADTPDNFQSRRPNTSFCFLDIRSPGLGDTAMYLCATSKGGTGEEKLFFGSGTQLSVL.

The gene calls are TRBV19 and TRBJ2-4; perhaps TRBD2 as D (5 bases). Trimming took 2 bases from V and 0 from J, leaving 8 bases between them. Germline V gives CDR1 LNHDA, CDR2 SQIVND (reference sequence). CDR3 length equals 15 residues. CDR3 amino acids: CASSIRGVAKNIQYF. The CDR3 DNA reads as TGTGCCAGTAGTATACGGGGAGTAGCCAAAAACATTCAGTACTTC.

J is TRBJ2-7 and V is TRBV25-1; 8 bases line up with TRBD1. This CDR3 spans 13 amino acids. CDR1 and CDR2 from the germline V gene are MGHDK and SYGVNS. J lost 1 base, V lost 8 bases, and 4 bases had no gene match. The CDR3 is CASSNRGSYEQYF. DNA for the CDR3: TGTGCCAGCTCGAACAGGGGGTCCTACGAGCAGTACTTC.